The 30 T cell receptor beta chains below were found in one sample sequenced in a study of blood T cells in healthy people across ages. Together with a sample-barcoded 5' primer, a J-beta primer mix was included in a second PCR lasting roughly 6 to 12 cycles. TCRdb passed the 5' RACE reads through MiXCR, listing each CDR3 protein once. The sample lists around 1,900,000 distinct CDR3 sequences; 35% to 50% were seen once. Specimen: blood. The receptors here all came from a human donor in good health.

This clonotype was seen only a few times. This sequence joins TRBV21-1 and TRBJ1-2; the tabulated D call, TRBD1, remains unverified against the DNA. TRBV21-1 is a pseudogene locus. The CDR3 covers 16 residues. The CDR3 DNA follows: TGTGCCAGCAGCAAAGACCGGGACACCGGCGGTTATGGCTACACCTTC. Its protein is CASSKDRDTGGYGYTF.

This clonotype was found many times. CDR3 amino acids: CASSQGPAGNDEQYF. The DNA for the CDR3 is TGCGCCAGCAGCCAAGGTCCAGCGGGTAATGACGAGCAGTACTTC. V usage is TRBV5-1 and J usage is TRBJ2-7, with a weak D call TRBD2 (6 bases). This CDR3 has 15 residues. Trimming took off 4 bases at V and 5 bases at J, with 19 bases between the two ends. Germline assignment: CDR1 SGHRS and CDR2 YFSETQ.

This clonotype was picked up many times. This chain uses TRBV7-2 with TRBJ2-7, with 9 bases aligning to TRBD1. V lost 2 bases, J lost 4 bases, and 6 bases stayed unmatched. There are 15 residues in the CDR3. The germline V gene has CDR1 SGHTA and CDR2 FQGNSA. The CDR3 nucleotides read TGTGCCAGCAGCTTATTGGGACAGGGAGCTTACGAGCAGTACTTC. The encoded protein is CASSLLGQGAYEQYF.

CDR3 bases: TGTGCCAGTCTATCGGACAGCCAGCTCACAGATACGCAGTATTTT. It is translated as CASLSDSQLTDTQYF. The chain employs TRBV28 and TRBJ2-3, with D possibly being TRBD1 (6 bases). Per the germline V gene, CDR1 is MDHEN and CDR2 is SYDVKM. The length of the CDR3 is 15 residues. V dropped 9 bases and J dropped 2 bases, with 18 bases sitting between them.

This sequence joins TRBV7-2 and TRBJ2-7; D possibly corresponds to TRBD2 (6 bases). The V end was cut by 4 bases, the J end by 0 bases, with 22 bases between. Germline V gives CDR1 SGHTA, CDR2 FQGNSA. The length of the CDR3 is 18 residues. CDR3 coding DNA: TGTGCCAGCAGCTCCCGGTGGCGGGGACCTACCAGCTCCTACGAGCAGTACTTC. This encodes CASSSRWRGPTSSYEQYF.

The V call is TRBV3-1, the J call TRBJ2-7, with 8 bases lining up with TRBD1. V gave up 4 bases and J gave up 4 bases; unmatched junction bases: 9. Germline V CDR1 and CDR2: LGHDT, YNNKEL (reference sequence). The CDR3 extends over 15 amino acids. The CDR3 spells CASSLTQGAGYEQYF. DNA for the CDR3: TGTGCCAGCAGCCTGACCCAGGGGGCTGGGTACGAGCAGTACTTC.

The table lists this clonotype with many counts. The chain couples TRBV7-2 to TRBJ2-1; the D is unclear. V was cut by 2 bases and J by 10 bases, with 6 bases left in between. Germline CDR1 and CDR2: SGHTA and FQGNSA. The CDR3 is made up of 11 amino acids. In DNA, the CDR3 is TGTGCCAGCAGCTTATACTTGGAGCAGTTCTTC. It codes for CASSLYLEQFF.

CDR3 coding DNA: TGCGCCAGCAGCTTGGCCTCAGGGGGCTTCAATGAGCAGTACTTC. Protein product: CASSLASGGFNEQYF. The chain joins TRBV5-1 to TRBJ2-5; 8 nucleotides align to TRBD1. The germline gives CDR1 SGHRS, CDR2 YFSETQ. The CDR3 consists of 15 residues. V was clipped by 0 bases and J by 11 bases; unmatched bases: 12.

The CDR3 region is CASSLLWGIPDTQYF. The CDR3 bases are TGTGCCAGCAGCTTATTGTGGGGGATACCAGATACGCAGTATTTT. The V call is TRBV7-2, the J call TRBJ2-3, with D possibly being TRBD1 or TRBD2 (5 bases each). Trimming shortened V by 2 bases and J by 4 bases, and 13 bases separated the two germline ends. Germline CDR1 is SGHTA and CDR2 is FQGNSA. The CDR3 sequence is 15 residues long.

This clonotype was seen a handful of times. The rearrangement links TRBV21-1 to TRBJ2-4; TRBD1, the D gene given by the table, was not confirmed from the DNA. The end of the DNA fits TRBJ2-7 better, so the J call may be wrong. TRBV21-1 is a recognized pseudogene. The CDR3 is 15 residues long. CDR3 region: CASSELRDRGLEQYF. DNA for the CDR3: TGTGCCAGCAGCGAACTCCGGGACAGGGGGCTCGAGCAGTACTTC.

The sample holds many counts of this clonotype. V gene TRBV28 combines with J gene TRBJ2-1, with a tentative D call TRBD1 (6 bases). Germline-derived CDR1 and CDR2 are MDHEN and SYDVKM. V lost 7 bases, J lost 11 bases, and 18 bases lay in between. There are 13 residues in the CDR3. Here the CDR3 reads CASNRPGQDKQFF. The DNA for the CDR3 is TGTGCCAGCAATAGACCGGGACAAGATAAGCAGTTCTTC.

Only a few counts were recorded for this clonotype. The chain combines TRBV12-3 or TRBV12-4 with TRBJ1-1; D might be TRBD1 (5 bases). Trimming left V 6 bases short and J 7 bases short, with 15 bases between. The CDR3 covers 13 residues. The CDR3 loop is CASRPTVGFEAFF. Here the CDR3 DNA reads TGTGCCAGCAGACCGACAGTGGGGTTTGAAGCTTTCTTT.

This clonotype was counted between two and nine times. J is TRBJ2-2 and V is TRBV4-1; D tentatively fits TRBD1 or TRBD2 (5 bases each). Between the trimmed V and J ends, which lost 4 bases and 1 base, there was a span of 10 bases. Germline values: CDR1 MGHRA, CDR2 YSYEKL. The CDR3 consists of 15 residues. The CDR3 sequence is CASSLGTQNTGELFF. The CDR3 DNA reads as TGCGCCAGCAGCCTCGGGACCCAGAACACCGGGGAGCTGTTTTTT.

V and J are TRBV7-6 and TRBJ1-1; D not certain. This CDR3 is built from 14 residues. Between the trimmed V and J ends, which lost 5 bases and 4 bases, there was a span of 14 bases. Germline CDR1 and CDR2: SGHVS and FNYEAQ. The CDR3 is CASSPTPRATEAFF. The DNA of the CDR3 is TGTGCCAGCAGCCCAACCCCAAGGGCCACTGAAGCTTTCTTT. The full variable domain, rest sourced from reference TRBV7-6 and TRBJ1-1, is GAGVSQSPRYKVTKRGQDVALRCDPISGHVSLYWYRQALGQGPEFLTYFNYEAQQDKSGLPNDRFSAERPEGSISTLTIQRTEQRDSAMYRCASSPTPRATEAFFGQGTRLTVV.

Worth noting for this clonotype: A junction end diverges from the germline sequence, so it may reflect a read error. The chain is built from TRBV5-1 and TRBJ1-2; D gene unclear. Germline lookup yields CDR1 SGHRS and CDR2 YFSETQ. The CDR3 extends over 12 amino acids. CDR3 bases: TGCGCCAGCAGGTTGGGAGTCTATGGCTACACCTTC. Protein: CASRLGVYGYTF.

This chain uses TRBV27 with TRBJ2-7; the D call may be TRBD1 or TRBD2 (5 bases each). Looked up from germline, CDR1 is MNHEY and CDR2 is SMNVEV (reference sequence). V gave up 6 bases and J gave up 4 bases, with 22 bases separating them. There are 16 residues in the CDR3. The chain's CDR3 is CASSFGDGAGGYEQYF. CDR3 sequence (DNA): TGTGCCAGCAGCTTCGGCGATGGTGCTGGGGGATACGAGCAGTACTTC.

The V and J genes are TRBV7-2 and TRBJ1-1; possibly TRBD1 for D (6 bases). Trimming stripped 5 bases from V and 6 bases from J, with 16 bases between. CDR1 is SGHTA and CDR2 is FQGNSA in the germline V gene. CDR3 length: 14 residues. The CDR3 sequence is CASSRDRIDAEAFF. The CDR3 nucleotides read TGTGCCAGCAGCCGCGACAGGATTGACGCTGAAGCTTTCTTT.

This clonotype has more than one count but fewer than ten. The rearrangement uses TRBV7-8 and TRBJ2-1; D is tentatively TRBD1 or TRBD2 (5 bases each). Germline V gene data show CDR1 as SGHVS and CDR2 as FQNEAQ. V lost 6 bases and J lost 1, with 22 bases in between. The CDR3 has 18 residues. CDR3 amino acids: CASSSGKARQTSYNEQFF. The CDR3 region has the DNA TGTGCCAGCAGTTCCGGGAAAGCACGACAGACATCCTACAATGAGCAGTTCTTC.

The chain employs TRBV25-1 and TRBJ2-7; 7 positions match TRBD1. Losses at the gene ends were 8 bases for V and 0 bases for J; bases not matched to a gene: 7. The CDR3 covers 14 residues. Germline-derived CDR1 and CDR2 are MGHDK and SYGVNS. CDR3 residues: CASGPGQSSYEQYF. The CDR3 region has the DNA TGTGCCAGCGGTCCGGGACAGAGCTCCTACGAGCAGTACTTC.

V usage is TRBV5-1 and J usage is TRBJ1-4, with 8 bases identical to TRBD1. Germline V CDR1 and CDR2: SGHRS, YFSETQ. Trimming at V came to 0 bases and at J to 6 bases, leaving 4 bases not matched to a gene. The CDR3 consists of 15 residues. The CDR3 DNA is TGCGCCAGCAGCTTGGGGGCAGGGGGCGATGAAAAACTGTTTTTT. It translates to CASSLGAGGDEKLFF.

This chain's CDR3 is CASSSLGVGSNQPQHF. Written as DNA, the CDR3 is TGTGCCAGCTCTTCTTTGGGGGTCGGTAGCAATCAGCCCCAGCATTTT. The J gene is TRBJ1-5, the V gene TRBV6-1; a weak D match, TRBD1 (5 bases). The CDR3 is 16 amino acids. Between the trimmed V and J ends, which lost 8 bases and 0 bases, there was a span of 17 bases. The germline CDR1 and CDR2 sequences are MNHNS and SASEGT.

The chain couples TRBV12-5 to TRBJ2-3, with D perhaps matching TRBD2 (6 bases). The V gene lost 1 base and the J gene lost 2 bases, with 13 bases spanning the gap. Per the germline V gene, CDR1 is LGHNT and CDR2 is FRNRAP. The CDR3 contains 16 residues. CDR3 region: CASGLGLVGLTDTQYF. In DNA form, the CDR3 reads TGTGCTAGTGGTTTGGGCCTAGTGGGACTCACAGATACGCAGTATTTT.

This clonotype showed up just a few times. The chain recombines TRBV11-1 with TRBJ1-1; D remains ambiguous. This CDR3 has 13 residues. Germline CDR1 SGHAT, CDR2 FQDESV (reference sequence). V was shortened by 5 bases and J by 1 base, with 8 bases between the two germline ends. CDR3 protein: CASSPTTNTEAFF. The CDR3, as DNA: TGTGCCAGCAGCCCCACTACGAACACTGAAGCTTTCTTT.

The V call is TRBV7-2, the J call TRBJ2-5; TRBD2 aligns across 10 bases. Germline V gives CDR1 SGHTA, CDR2 FQGNSA. With V trimmed by 5 bases and J by 6 bases, 9 bases remained unmatched. The CDR3 totals 15 residues. The CDR3 DNA sequence: TGTGCCAGCAGCCCAAGGGCTAGCGGGGGTCAGACCCAGTACTTC. Protein product: CASSPRASGGQTQYF.

V gene TRBV11-1 combines with J gene TRBJ2-3; 9 bases fit TRBD2. The V segment lost 2 bases and the J segment 6 bases; nucleotides outside the gene matches: 12. CDR3 length: 17 residues. CDR1 is SGHAT, CDR2 FQDESV, per germline (reference sequence). The DNA for the CDR3 is TGTGCCAGCAGCTTATTAGCGGGGGCCCCTCAGGTGGATACGCAGTATTTT. Translation: CASSLLAGAPQVDTQYF.

The chain carries TRBV20-1 and TRBJ2-1; tentative D call: TRBD1 (6 bases). The V and J ends lost 1 base and 3 bases respectively, with 16 bases between them. There are 16 residues in the CDR3. Germline assignment: CDR1 DFQATT and CDR2 SNEGSKA (reference sequence). CDR3 in amino acids: CSARGSAGELYNEQFF. The CDR3, as DNA: TGCAGTGCTAGAGGTTCGGCAGGGGAGCTCTACAATGAGCAGTTCTTC.

This clonotype appeared once. The chain is built from TRBV7-6 and TRBJ2-1, with TRBD2 identical over 14 bases. The ends lost 2 bases at V and 0 bases at J; junction bases unmatched: 18. Germline V gene lookup returns CDR1 SGHVS and CDR2 FNYEAQ. The length of the CDR3 is 23 residues. CDR3 nucleotide sequence: TGTGCCAGCAGCTTACCCGTTCGCCGACTAGCGGGGGGGCCCTCGAGCTCCTACAATGAGCAGTTCTTC. Residues: CASSLPVRRLAGGPSSSYNEQFF.

In this sample, this clonotype turned up many times. The chain joins TRBV7-3 to TRBJ2-1, with TRBD2 matching over 8 bases. Losses at the gene ends were 0 bases for V and 15 bases for J; bases not matched to a gene: 10. The CDR3 is 14 amino acids. Germline V gene data show CDR1 as SGHTA and CDR2 as FQGTGA. CDR3 in amino acids: CASSLTRGSGELFF. Written as DNA, the CDR3 is TGTGCCAGCAGCTTAACGCGGGGTAGCGGGGAACTGTTCTTC.

The rearrangement uses TRBV9 and TRBJ2-4; 9 bases fit TRBD2. The DNA end favors TRBJ2-7, so the J call may be wrong. Germline V gene lookup returns CDR1 SGDLS and CDR2 YYNGEE. The CDR3 extends over 16 amino acids. CDR3 in amino acids: CASSVGGGGDSYEQYF. CDR3 sequence (DNA): TGTGCCAGCAGCGTTGGGGGCGGGGGGGACTCCTACGAGCAGTACTTC.

In DNA form, the CDR3 reads TGCAGCGTTTCGGAGGTGAACACAGATACGCAGTATTTT. The encoded protein is CSVSEVNTDTQYF. The J gene is TRBJ2-3, the V gene TRBV29-1; weak D call: TRBD2 (5 bases). Germline loops: CDR1 SQVTM, CDR2 ANQGSEA. This CDR3 has 13 residues. Trimming pared 5 bases from V and 2 bases from J, leaving 11 bases between.